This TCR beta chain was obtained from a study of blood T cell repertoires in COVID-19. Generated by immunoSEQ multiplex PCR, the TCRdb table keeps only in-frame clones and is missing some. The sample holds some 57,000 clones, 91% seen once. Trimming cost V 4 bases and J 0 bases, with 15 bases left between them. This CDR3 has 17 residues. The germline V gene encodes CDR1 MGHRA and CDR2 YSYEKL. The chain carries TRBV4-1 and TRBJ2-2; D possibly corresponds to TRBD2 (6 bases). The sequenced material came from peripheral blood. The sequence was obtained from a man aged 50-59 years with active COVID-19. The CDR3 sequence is CASSRVTGGANTGELFF. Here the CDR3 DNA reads TGCGCCAGCAGCCGAGTTACGGGCGGGGCGAACACCGGGGAGCTGTTTTTT.